This T cell receptor beta chain was observed in a study of blood T cell repertoires in COVID-19. Repertoires were generated with immunoSEQ multiplex PCR, while TCRdb's copy carries only in-frame clones and drops some. The table lists about 350,000 clones, roughly 86% of them singletons. In germline, CDR1 is MDHEN, CDR2 SYDVKM. This CDR3 comprises 16 residues. V shed 3 bases and J shed 3 bases, with 15 bases lying between them. The clonotype originates from a man aged 25-45 years with COVID-19, enrolled during active disease. The sample was peripheral blood. This chain links TRBV28 with TRBJ2-4, with D maybe TRBD1 (6 bases). This CDR3 is CASSLLQGVGKNIQYF. CDR3 DNA: TGTGCCAGCAGTTTGTTACAGGGTGTCGGCAAAAACATTCAGTACTTC.